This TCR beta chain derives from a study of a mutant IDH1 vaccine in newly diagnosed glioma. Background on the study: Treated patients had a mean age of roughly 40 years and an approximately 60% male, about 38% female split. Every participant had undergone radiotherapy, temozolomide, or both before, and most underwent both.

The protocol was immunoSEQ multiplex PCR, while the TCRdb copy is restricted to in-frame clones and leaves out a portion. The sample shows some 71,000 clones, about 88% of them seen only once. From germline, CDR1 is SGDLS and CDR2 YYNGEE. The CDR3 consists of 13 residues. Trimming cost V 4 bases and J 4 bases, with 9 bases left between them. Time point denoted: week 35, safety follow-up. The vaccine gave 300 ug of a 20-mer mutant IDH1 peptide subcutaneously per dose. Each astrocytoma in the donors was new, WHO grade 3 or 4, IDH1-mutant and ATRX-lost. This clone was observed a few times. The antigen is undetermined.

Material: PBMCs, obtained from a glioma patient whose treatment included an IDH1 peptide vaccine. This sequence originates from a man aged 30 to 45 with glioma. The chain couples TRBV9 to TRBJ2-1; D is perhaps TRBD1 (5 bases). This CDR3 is CASSIRQYNEQFF. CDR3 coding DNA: TGTGCCAGCAGCATCCGACAGTACAATGAGCAGTTCTTC.